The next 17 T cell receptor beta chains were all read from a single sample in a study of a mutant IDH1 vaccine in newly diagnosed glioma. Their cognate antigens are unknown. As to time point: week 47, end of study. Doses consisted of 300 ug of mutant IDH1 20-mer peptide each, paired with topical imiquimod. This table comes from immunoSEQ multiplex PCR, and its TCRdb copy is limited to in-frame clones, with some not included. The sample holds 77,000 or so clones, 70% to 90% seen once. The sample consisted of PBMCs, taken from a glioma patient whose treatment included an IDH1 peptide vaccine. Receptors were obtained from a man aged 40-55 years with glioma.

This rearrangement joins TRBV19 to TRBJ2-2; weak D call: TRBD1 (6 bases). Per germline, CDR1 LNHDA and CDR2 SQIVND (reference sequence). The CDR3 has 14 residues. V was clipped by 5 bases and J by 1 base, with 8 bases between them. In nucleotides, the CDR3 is TGTGCCAGTAGTTCGACAGGGAACACCGGGGAGCTGTTTTTT. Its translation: CASSSTGNTGELFF.

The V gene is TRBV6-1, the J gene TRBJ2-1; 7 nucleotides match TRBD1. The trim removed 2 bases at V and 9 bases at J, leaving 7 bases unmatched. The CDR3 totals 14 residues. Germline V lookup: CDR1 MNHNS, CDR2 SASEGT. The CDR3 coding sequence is TGTGCCAGCAGTGAACTGGACAGGTCGGGTGAGCAGTTCTTC. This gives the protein CASSELDRSGEQFF.

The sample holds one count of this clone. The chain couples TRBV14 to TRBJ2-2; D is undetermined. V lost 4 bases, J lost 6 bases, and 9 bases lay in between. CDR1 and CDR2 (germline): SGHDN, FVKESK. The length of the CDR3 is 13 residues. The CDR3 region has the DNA TGTGCCAGCAGCCTATCACCACCCGGGGAGCTGTTTTTT. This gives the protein CASSLSPPGELFF. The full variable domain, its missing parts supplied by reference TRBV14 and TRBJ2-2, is EAGVTQFPSHSVIEKGQTVTLRCDPISGHDNLYWYRRVMGKEIKFLLHFVKESKQDESGMPNNRFLAERTGGTYSTLKVQPAELEDSGVYFCASSLSPPGELFFGEGSRLTVL.

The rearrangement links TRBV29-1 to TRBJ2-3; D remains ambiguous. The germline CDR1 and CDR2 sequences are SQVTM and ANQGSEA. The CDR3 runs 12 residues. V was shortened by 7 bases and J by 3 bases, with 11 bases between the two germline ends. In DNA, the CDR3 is TGCAGCGCATGGACCGAAACAGATACGCAGTATTTT. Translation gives CSAWTETDTQYF.

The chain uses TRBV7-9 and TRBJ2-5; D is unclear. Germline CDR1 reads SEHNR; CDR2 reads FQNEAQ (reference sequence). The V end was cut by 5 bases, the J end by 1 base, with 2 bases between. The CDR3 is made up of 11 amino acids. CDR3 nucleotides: TGTGCCAGCAGCATCCAAGAGACCCAGTACTTC. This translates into CASSIQETQYF.

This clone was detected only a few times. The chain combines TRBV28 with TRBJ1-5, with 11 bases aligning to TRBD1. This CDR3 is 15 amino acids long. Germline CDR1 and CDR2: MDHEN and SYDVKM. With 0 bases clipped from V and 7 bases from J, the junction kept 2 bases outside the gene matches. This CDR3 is CASSLWGTGGQPQHF. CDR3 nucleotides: TGTGCCAGCAGTTTATGGGGGACAGGGGGACAGCCCCAGCATTTT. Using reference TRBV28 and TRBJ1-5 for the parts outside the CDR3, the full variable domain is DVKVTQSSRYLVKRTGEKVFLECVQDMDHENMFWYRQDPGLGLRLIYFSYDVKMKEKGDIPEGYSVSREKKERFSLILESASTNQTSMYLCASSLWGTGGQPQHFGDGTRLSIL.

CDR3 sequence reads: CATSRGVGVDEAFF. In nucleotides, the CDR3 is TGTGCCACCAGCAGAGGGGTAGGGGTAGATGAAGCTTTCTTT. V usage is TRBV15 and J usage is TRBJ1-1, with a possible D match to TRBD1 (5 bases). Germline V CDR1 and CDR2: LNHNV, YYDKDF (reference sequence). V lost 1 base and J lost 7, with 13 bases in between. This CDR3 contains 14 residues.

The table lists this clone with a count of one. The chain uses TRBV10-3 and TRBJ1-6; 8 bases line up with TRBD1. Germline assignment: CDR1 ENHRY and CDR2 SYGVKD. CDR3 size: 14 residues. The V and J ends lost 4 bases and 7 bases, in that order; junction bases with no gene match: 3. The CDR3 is CAISGTGQNSPLHF. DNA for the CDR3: TGTGCCATCAGTGGGACAGGGCAGAATTCACCCCTCCACTTT.

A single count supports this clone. DNA of the CDR3: TGTGCCAGCTCACCGCTTGAGACCCAGTACTTC. Protein: CASSPLETQYF. V usage is TRBV18 and J usage is TRBJ2-5; unclear D gene. The CDR3 covers 11 residues. V was cut by 3 bases and J by 5 bases, with 4 bases left in between. Germline assignment: CDR1 KGHSH and CDR2 LQKENI.

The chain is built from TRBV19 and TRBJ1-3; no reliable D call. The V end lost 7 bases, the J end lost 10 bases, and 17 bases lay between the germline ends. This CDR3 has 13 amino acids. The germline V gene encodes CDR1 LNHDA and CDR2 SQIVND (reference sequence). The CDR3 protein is CASTFLVSRTIYF. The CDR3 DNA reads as TGTGCCAGTACTTTTCTAGTATCAAGAACCATATATTTT.

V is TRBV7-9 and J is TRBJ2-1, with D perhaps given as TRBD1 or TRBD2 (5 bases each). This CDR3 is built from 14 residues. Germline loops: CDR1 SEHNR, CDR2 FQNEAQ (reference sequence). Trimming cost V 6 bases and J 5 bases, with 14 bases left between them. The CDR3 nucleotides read TGTGCCAGCAGACCCGGGACGCCGAACAATGAGCAGTTCTTC. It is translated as CASRPGTPNNEQFF.

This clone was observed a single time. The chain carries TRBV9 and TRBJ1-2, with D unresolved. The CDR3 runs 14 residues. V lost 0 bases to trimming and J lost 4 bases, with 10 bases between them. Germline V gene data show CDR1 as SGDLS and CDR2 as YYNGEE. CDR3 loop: CASSVAADGYGYTF. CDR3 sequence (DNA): TGTGCCAGCAGCGTAGCAGCGGACGGCTATGGCTACACCTTC.

The CDR3 loop is CASSPDRVVGGYTF. The CDR3 nucleotides are TGTGCCAGCAGCCCCGACAGGGTTGTAGGTGGCTACACCTTC. V gene TRBV11-1 combines with J gene TRBJ1-2; 7 nucleotides line up with TRBD1. The CDR3 is made up of 14 amino acids. Trimming cost V 5 bases and J 7 bases; bases outside gene matches: 10. Germline V gene lookup returns CDR1 SGHAT and CDR2 FQDESV (reference sequence). Filled out from reference TRBV11-1 and TRBJ1-2, the complete variable domain reads EAEVAQSPRYKITEKSQAVAFWCDPISGHATLYWYRQILGQGPELLVQFQDESVVDDSQLPKDRFSAERLKGVDSTLKIQPAELGDSAMYLCASSPDRVVGGYTFGSGTRLTVV.

CDR3 sequence: CASSLARERGQPQHF. DNA for the CDR3: TGTGCCAGCAGTTTAGCCAGGGAGAGGGGTCAGCCCCAGCATTTT. The chain links TRBV27 to TRBJ1-5, with D possibly TRBD1 on 5 matching bases. The ends were cut back, 2 bases at V and 6 bases at J, with 14 bases in the middle. The V gene's germline CDR1 is MNHEY and CDR2 SMNVEV (reference sequence). This CDR3 spans 15 amino acids.

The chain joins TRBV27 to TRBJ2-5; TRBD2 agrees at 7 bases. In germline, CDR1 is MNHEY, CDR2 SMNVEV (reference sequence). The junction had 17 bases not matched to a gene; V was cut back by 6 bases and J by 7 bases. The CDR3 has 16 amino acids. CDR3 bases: TGTGCCAGCAGGCACCCAACCGGGACTACAGCTGGGACCCAGTACTTC. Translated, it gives CASRHPTGTTAGTQYF.

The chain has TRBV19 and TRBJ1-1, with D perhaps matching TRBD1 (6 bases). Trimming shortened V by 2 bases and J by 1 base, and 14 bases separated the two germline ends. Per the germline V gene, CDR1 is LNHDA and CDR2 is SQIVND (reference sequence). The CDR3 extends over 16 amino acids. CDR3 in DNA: TGTGCCAGTAGTATACTCCTACAGGGTAGGAACACTGAAGCTTTCTTT. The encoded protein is CASSILLQGRNTEAFF.

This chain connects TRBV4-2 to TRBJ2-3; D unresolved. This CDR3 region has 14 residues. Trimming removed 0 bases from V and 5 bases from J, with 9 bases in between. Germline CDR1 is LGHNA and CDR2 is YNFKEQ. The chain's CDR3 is CASSQDRTQDTQYF. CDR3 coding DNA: TGTGCCAGCAGCCAAGATCGTACGCAAGATACGCAGTATTTT.